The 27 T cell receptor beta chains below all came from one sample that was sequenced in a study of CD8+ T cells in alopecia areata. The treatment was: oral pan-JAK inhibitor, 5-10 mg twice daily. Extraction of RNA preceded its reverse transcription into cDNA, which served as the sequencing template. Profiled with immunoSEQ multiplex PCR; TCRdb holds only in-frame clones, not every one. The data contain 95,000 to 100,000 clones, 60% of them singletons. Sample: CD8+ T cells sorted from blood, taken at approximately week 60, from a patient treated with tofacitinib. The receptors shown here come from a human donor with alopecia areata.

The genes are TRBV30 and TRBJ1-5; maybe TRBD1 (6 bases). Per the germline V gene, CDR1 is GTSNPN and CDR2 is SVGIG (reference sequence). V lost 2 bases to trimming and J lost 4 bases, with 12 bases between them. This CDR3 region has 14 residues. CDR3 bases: TGTGCCTGGAGTTCCAGGGGAGGGAATCAGCCCCAGCATTTT. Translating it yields CAWSSRGGNQPQHF.

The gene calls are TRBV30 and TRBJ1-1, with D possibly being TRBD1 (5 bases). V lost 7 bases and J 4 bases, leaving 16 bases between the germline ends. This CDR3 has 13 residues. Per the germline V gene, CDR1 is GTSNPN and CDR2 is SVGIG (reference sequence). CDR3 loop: CASTSGRATEAFF. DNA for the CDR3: TGTGCCTCAACCTCAGGGCGGGCCACTGAAGCTTTCTTT.

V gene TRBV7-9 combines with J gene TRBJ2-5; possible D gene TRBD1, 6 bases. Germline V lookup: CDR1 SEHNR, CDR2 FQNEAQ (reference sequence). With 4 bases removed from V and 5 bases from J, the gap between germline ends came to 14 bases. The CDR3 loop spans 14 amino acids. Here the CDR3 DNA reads TGTGCCAGCAGCTCCAGACAGGCCCCGGAGACCCAGTACTTC. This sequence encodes CASSSRQAPETQYF.

CDR3 bases: TGTGCCAGCAGTCCGACAGCCGAGCAGTACTTC. It codes for CASSPTAEQYF. V gene TRBV2 combines with J gene TRBJ2-7, with TRBD1 as a possible D gene (5 bases). Trimming removed 5 bases at V and 6 bases at J, with 8 bases between. The CDR3 has 11 residues. Germline-derived CDR1 and CDR2 are SNHLY and FYNNEI.

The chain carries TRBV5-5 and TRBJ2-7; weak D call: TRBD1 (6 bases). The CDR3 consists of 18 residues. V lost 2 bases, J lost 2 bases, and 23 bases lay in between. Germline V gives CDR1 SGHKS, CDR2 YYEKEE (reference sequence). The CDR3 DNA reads TGTGCCAGCAGCTTTTTTCAGGGGCGGCGGTCCAGTCCCTACGAGCAGTACTTC. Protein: CASSFFQGRRSSPYEQYF.

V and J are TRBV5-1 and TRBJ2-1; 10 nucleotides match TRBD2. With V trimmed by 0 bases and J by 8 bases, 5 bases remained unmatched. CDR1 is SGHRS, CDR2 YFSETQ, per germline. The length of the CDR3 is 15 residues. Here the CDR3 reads CASSLEAGGIDEQFF. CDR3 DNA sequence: TGCGCCAGCAGCTTGGAAGCGGGGGGGATCGATGAGCAGTTCTTC.

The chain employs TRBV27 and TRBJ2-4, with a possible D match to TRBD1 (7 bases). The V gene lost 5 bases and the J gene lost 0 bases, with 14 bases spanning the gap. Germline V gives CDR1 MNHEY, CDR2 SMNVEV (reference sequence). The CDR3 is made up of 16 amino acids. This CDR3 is CASSESGGLAKNIQYF. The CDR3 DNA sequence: TGTGCCAGCAGTGAATCAGGGGGGTTAGCCAAAAACATTCAGTACTTC.

The CDR3 protein is CASSHHTGELFF. CDR3 nucleotides: TGCGCCAGCAGCCACCATACCGGGGAGCTGTTTTTT. This chain joins TRBV4-1 and TRBJ2-2; D unresolved. Between the trimmed V and J ends, which lost 3 bases and 5 bases, there was a span of 4 bases. CDR1 and CDR2 (germline): MGHRA, YSYEKL. The CDR3 sequence is 12 residues long.

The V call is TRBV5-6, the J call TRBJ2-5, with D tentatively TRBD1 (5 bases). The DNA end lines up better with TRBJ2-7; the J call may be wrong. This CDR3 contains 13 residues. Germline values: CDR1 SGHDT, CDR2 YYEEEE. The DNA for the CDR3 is TGTGCCAGCAGCTTGGCAGGGTCCTACGAGCAGTACTTC. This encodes CASSLAGSYEQYF.

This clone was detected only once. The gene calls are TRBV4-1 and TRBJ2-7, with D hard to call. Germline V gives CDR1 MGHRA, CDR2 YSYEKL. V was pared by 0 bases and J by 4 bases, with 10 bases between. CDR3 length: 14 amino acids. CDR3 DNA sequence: TGCGCCAGCAGCCAAGACCCGGGTCCTTACGAGCAGTACTTC. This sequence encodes CASSQDPGPYEQYF.

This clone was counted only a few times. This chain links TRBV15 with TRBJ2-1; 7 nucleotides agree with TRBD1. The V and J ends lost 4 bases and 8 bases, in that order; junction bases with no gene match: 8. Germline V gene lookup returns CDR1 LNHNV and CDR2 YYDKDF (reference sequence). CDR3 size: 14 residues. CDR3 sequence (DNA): TGTGCCACCAGCACTGAAGGGGGCGTAGATGAGCAGTTCTTC. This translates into CATSTEGGVDEQFF.

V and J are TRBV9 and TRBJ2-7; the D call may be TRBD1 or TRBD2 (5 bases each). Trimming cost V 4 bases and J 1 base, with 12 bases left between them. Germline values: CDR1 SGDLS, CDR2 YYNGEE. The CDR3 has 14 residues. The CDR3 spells CASSPHGGSYEQYF. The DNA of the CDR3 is TGTGCCAGCAGCCCCCATGGGGGTTCCTACGAGCAGTACTTC.

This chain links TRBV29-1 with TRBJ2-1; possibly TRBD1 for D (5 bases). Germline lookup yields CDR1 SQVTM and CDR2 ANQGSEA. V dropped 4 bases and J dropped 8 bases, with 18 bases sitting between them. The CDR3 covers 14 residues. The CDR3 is CSVVFGIPRDEQFF. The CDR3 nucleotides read TGCAGCGTTGTATTTGGTATCCCCAGGGATGAGCAGTTCTTC.

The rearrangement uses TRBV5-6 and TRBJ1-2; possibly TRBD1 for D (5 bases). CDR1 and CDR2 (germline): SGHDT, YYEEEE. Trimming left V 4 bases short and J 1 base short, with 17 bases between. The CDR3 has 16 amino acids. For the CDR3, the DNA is TGTGCCAGCAGCCCCTGGCCGGACACACGTAACTATGGCTACACCTTC. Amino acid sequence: CASSPWPDTRNYGYTF.

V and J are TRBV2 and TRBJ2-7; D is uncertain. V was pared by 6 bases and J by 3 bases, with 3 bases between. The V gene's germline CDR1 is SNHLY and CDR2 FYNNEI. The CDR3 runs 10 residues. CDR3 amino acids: CASRVYEQYF. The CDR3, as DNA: TGTGCCAGCAGGGTCTACGAGCAGTACTTC.

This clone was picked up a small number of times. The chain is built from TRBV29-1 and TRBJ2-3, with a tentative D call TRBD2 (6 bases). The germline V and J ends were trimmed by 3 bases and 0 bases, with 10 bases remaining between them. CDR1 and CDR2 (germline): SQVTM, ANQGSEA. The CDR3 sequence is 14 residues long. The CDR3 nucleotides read TGCAGCGTTGAGGGGGGTCCTAGCACAGATACGCAGTATTTT. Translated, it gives CSVEGGPSTDTQYF.

The DNA of the CDR3 is TGCAGTGCTAGCCGCCTGTTCTTT. It specifies CSASRLFF. The V and J genes are TRBV20-1 and TRBJ1-1; D ambiguous. CDR1 and CDR2 from the germline V gene are DFQATT and SNEGSKA (reference sequence). Trimming shortened V by 3 bases and J by 14 bases, and 7 bases separated the two germline ends. This CDR3 comprises 8 residues.

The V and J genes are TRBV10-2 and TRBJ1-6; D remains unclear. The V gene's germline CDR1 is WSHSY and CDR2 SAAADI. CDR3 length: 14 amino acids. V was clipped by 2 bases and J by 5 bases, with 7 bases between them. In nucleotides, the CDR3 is TGCGCCAGCAGTGAGCCCGAACATAATTCACCCCTCCACTTT. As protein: CASSEPEHNSPLHF.

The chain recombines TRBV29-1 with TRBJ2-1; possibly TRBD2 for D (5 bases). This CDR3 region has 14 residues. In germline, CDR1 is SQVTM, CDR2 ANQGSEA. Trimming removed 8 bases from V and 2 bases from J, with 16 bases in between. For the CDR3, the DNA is TGCAGCCCCCTCAGCGGAGACCCCTACAATGAGCAGTTCTTC. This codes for CSPLSGDPYNEQFF.

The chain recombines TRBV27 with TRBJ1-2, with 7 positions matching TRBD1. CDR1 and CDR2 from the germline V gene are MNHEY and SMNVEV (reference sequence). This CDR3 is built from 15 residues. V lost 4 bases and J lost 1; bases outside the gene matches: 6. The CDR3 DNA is TGTGCCAGCAGTTCTAGGACAGGATATAACTATGGCTACACCTTC. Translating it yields CASSSRTGYNYGYTF.

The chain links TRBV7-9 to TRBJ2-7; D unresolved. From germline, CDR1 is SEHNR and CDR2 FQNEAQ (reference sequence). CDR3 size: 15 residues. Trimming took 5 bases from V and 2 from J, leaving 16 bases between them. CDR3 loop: CASSPPRLGPYEQYF. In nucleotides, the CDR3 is TGTGCCAGCAGCCCCCCGCGTCTAGGCCCCTACGAGCAGTACTTC.

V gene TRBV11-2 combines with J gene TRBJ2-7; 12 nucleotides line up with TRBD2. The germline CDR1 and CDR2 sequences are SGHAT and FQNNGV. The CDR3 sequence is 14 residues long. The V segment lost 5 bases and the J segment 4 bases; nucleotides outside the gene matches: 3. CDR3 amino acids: CASSRTSGDYEQYF. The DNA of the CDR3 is TGTGCCAGCAGCCGGACTAGCGGGGATTACGAGCAGTACTTC.

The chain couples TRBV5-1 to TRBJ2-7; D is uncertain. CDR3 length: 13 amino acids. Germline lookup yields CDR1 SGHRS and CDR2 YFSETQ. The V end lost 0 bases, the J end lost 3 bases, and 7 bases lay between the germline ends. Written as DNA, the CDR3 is TGCGCCAGCAGCTTGGCACTGAACTACGAGCAGTACTTC. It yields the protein CASSLALNYEQYF.

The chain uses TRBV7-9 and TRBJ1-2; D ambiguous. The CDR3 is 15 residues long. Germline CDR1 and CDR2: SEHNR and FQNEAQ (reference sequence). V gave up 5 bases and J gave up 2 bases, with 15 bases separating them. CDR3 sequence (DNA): TGTGCCAGCAGCGCCCAAGGGTATTGGAACTATGGCTACACCTTC. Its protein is CASSAQGYWNYGYTF.

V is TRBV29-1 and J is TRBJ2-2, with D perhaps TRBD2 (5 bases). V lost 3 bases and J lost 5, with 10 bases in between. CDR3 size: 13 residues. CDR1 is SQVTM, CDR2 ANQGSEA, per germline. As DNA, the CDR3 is TGCAGCGTTGACTTTCGGGATACCGGGGAGCTGTTTTTT. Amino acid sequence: CSVDFRDTGELFF.

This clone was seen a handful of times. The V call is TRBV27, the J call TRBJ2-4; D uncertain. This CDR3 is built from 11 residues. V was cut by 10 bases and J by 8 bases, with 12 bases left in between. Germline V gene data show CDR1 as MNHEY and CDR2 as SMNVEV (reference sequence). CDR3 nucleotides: TGTGCCACCCGGCGCTGGGACATTCAGTACTTC. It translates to CATRRWDIQYF.

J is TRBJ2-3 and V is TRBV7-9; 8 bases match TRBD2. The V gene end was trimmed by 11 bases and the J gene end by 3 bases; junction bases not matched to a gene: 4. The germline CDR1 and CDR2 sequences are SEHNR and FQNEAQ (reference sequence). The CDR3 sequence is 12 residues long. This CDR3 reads CADGGGTDTQYF. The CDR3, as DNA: TGTGCCGACGGCGGGGGGACAGATACGCAGTATTTT.